The T cell receptor beta chain described here comes from a study of shared clonotypes between healthy human individuals. For the study at large: In total, the donors were a couple of women and three men aged 18 to 49.

Deep was the level used in running the assay. This table comes from immunoSEQ multiplex PCR, and its TCRdb copy is limited to in-frame clones, with some not included. Among about 600,000 clones, approximately 97% were seen once, and the ten largest hold less than 0.065%. Trimming pared 8 bases from V and 8 bases from J, leaving 13 bases between. Germline V lookup: CDR1 MDHEN, CDR2 SYDVKM. This CDR3 region has 13 residues. As concerns this clone: Its antigen is unknown.

Participating donors were healthy, HIV-negative adults free of recent acute infections or vaccinations. Findings and limits, study-wide: When naive CD4 clonotypes were compared across a few donors, approximately 5% were shared.

Sequenced input: naive CD4+ T cells sorted from blood. Indicated subset: CD45RA+ positively selected. The receptor was isolated from a woman under 40 in good health. This chain joins TRBV28 and TRBJ1-6, with D perhaps TRBD1 (5 bases). The CDR3 here is CASRKEGDSPLHF. The CDR3, as DNA: TGTGCCAGCCGTAAAGAAGGGGATTCACCCCTCCACTTT.